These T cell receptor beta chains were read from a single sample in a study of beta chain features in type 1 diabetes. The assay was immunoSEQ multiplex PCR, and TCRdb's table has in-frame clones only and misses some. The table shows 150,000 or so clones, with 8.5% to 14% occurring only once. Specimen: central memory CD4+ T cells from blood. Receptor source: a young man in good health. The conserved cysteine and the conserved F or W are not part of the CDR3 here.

CDR3: ASSLASGTDNSPLH
J: TRBJ1-6
V: TRBV18

CDR3: AISESRDRGRETQY
J: TRBJ2-5
V: TRBV10-3

CDR3: ASSLAERGGTQY
J: TRBJ2-3
V: TRBV11-2

CDR3: ASSLVRDYGYT
J: TRBJ1-2
V: TRBV7-2

CDR3: ASSPFNGGGQGDTQY
J: TRBJ2-3
V: TRBV7-2

CDR3: ASSSNRGQPGRRNTEAF
J: TRBJ1-1
V: TRBV5-6

CDR3: AWNTGGAGNTIY
J: TRBJ1-3
V: TRBV30

CDR3: ASSQTKTGTQY
J: TRBJ2-5
V: TRBV28

CDR3: ASSFNAGVSEQF
J: TRBJ2-1
V: TRBV7-2

CDR3: ASSLIREQF
J: TRBJ2-1
V: TRBV7-2

CDR3: ASSAGLAGVSGETQY
J: TRBJ2-5
V: TRBV28

CDR3: SAQETQY
J: TRBJ2-5
V: TRBV20-1

CDR3: ASSFPGQRQETQY
J: TRBJ2-5
V: TRBV5-1

CDR3: ASSSTSGSYNEQF
J: TRBJ2-1
V: TRBV7-9

CDR3: ASSQQGPASEQY
J: TRBJ2-7
V: TRBV4-2

CDR3: ASKREHNEQF
J: TRBJ2-1
V: TRBV19

CDR3: ASSPKSVNTEAF
J: TRBJ1-1
V: TRBV5-4

CDR3: ASRATGGGLRKAF
J: TRBJ1-1
V: TRBV6-5

CDR3: ASSLVSGGSAQY
J: TRBJ2-3
V: TRBV5-1

CDR3: AISETGYEQY
J: TRBJ2-7
V: TRBV10-3

CDR3: ASTQGSYNEQF
J: TRBJ2-1
V: TRBV2

CDR3: ASSLGSWADYNQPQH
J: TRBJ1-5
V: TRBV11-2

CDR3: SVAHNEQF
J: TRBJ2-1
V: TRBV29-1

CDR3: ASSLRTGGNQETQY
J: TRBJ2-5
V: TRBV5-1

CDR3: SVRGDSQETQY
J: TRBJ2-5
V: TRBV29-1

CDR3: ASKKGESSYEQY
J: TRBJ2-7
V: TRBV2

CDR3: ASSQLTLTGFYGYT
J: TRBJ1-2
V: TRBV14

CDR3: ASSDRDRGRTGEKLF
J: TRBJ1-4
V: TRBV7-9

CDR3: ASSVERDANEKLF
J: TRBJ1-4
V: TRBV9

CDR3: ASSMQGRSGANVLT
J: TRBJ2-6
V: TRBV19

CDR3: ASSQDWTEQY
J: TRBJ2-7
V: TRBV4-3

CDR3: ASSPAGQGSGGYT
J: TRBJ1-2
V: TRBV5-1

CDR3: ASSPTSVYNEQF
J: TRBJ2-1
V: TRBV5-1

CDR3: ASSPDRGNTEAF
J: TRBJ1-1
V: TRBV11-1

CDR3: ASSLALRRGDIQY
J: TRBJ2-4
V: TRBV7-9

CDR3: ASSQGGRVDTQY
J: TRBJ2-3
V: TRBV4-1

CDR3: ASSLFGGRDIQY
J: TRBJ2-4
V: TRBV5-4

CDR3: ASSLTRSYEQY
J: TRBJ2-7
V: TRBV6-5

CDR3: ASSPPAGVNEQF
J: TRBJ2-1
V: TRBV18

CDR3: ASGGSGANVLT
J: TRBJ2-6
V: TRBV25-1

CDR3: ASSYPGQGIH
J: TRBJ1-6
V: TRBV6-5